This TCR beta chain was identified in a study of T-cell memory formation after mild COVID-19. General study points: Some clones that responded turned up in pre-infection memory, which suggests that cross-reactive memory joined in. Clones contracting across day 15 to 85 had a balanced CD4/CD8 profile; later expanding clones leaned CD4+.

TCRdb reprocessed the 5' RACE reads via MiXCR and lists one record per CDR3 protein. The repertoire includes roughly 300,000 distinct CDR3 sequences, less than 9.5% of them detected once, and roughly 23% sits in the top ten. This clonotype was observed a handful of times. Its antigen is unidentified. The CDR3 consists of 13 residues. V was pared by 6 bases and J by 8 bases, with 11 bases between. Germline assignment: CDR1 MNHEY and CDR2 SMNVEV (reference sequence). Sequenced material: PBMCs or a T cell subset sorted from them (not recorded which). The origin of this receptor is a man between 18 and 35 years old who had mild COVID-19 (a few samples of this study predate the infection). Cell type and time point are not known. The chain couples TRBV27 to TRBJ1-6, with D unclear. In DNA form, the CDR3 reads TGTGCCAGCAGCCACAGACTGTATTCACCCCTCCACTTT. Its protein is CASSHRLYSPLHF.